The 2 T cell receptor beta chains below come from one sample, sequenced in a study of T cell responses to AZD1222 COVID-19 vaccine. Clones were sequenced by immunoSEQ multiplex PCR, and TCRdb holds only the in-frame ones, with some missing. This table holds approximately 90,000 clones, 86% found once. Source: peripheral blood, taken on day 0 of AZD1222 vaccination. The receptors shown here come from an adult in good health.

V and J are TRBV30 and TRBJ2-6, with 7 bases that match TRBD1. The CDR3 has 17 amino acids. V shed 0 bases and J 0 bases; nucleotides not matched to a gene: 5. Germline lookup yields CDR1 GTSNPN and CDR2 SVGIG (reference sequence). CDR3 loop: CAWSVDRVRSGANVLTF. In DNA form, the CDR3 reads TGTGCCTGGAGTGTAGACAGGGTACGCTCTGGGGCCAACGTCCTGACTTTC.

The sample holds one count of this clone. V is TRBV7-2 and J is TRBJ2-3, with D maybe TRBD2 (6 bases). The CDR3 consists of 16 residues. Looked up from germline, CDR1 is SGHTA and CDR2 is FQGNSA. Trimming removed 3 bases at V and 0 bases at J, with 13 bases between. The CDR3 is CASSFGTATSTDTQYF. The CDR3 DNA reads as TGTGCCAGCAGCTTTGGGACTGCAACTAGCACAGATACGCAGTATTTT.